This is a list of T cell receptor beta chains from one sample in a study of blood T cell repertoires in COVID-19. Sequenced by immunoSEQ multiplex PCR; TCRdb stores in-frame clones only, minus some. The sample has about 120,000 clones; approximately 90% are singletons. What was sequenced was peripheral blood. These receptors all stem from a human donor with acute or convalescent COVID-19. The donor label of this sample is uncertain. Both conserved end residues are part of each CDR3. D genes are given only for firm matches. For some rows the clone size is stated as once, few or many, or as a class when expanded; others skip it.

d_gene,j_gene,v_gene,abundance,CDR3aa,CDR3nt
.,TRBJ1-5,TRBV5-1,.,CASSPGNTGSNQPQHF,TGCGCCAGCAGCCCGGGGAACACTGGAAGCAATCAGCCCCAGCATTTT
TRBD1,TRBJ1-1,TRBV19,.,CASTRYRGGEAFF,TGTGCCAGTACCCGTTACAGGGGCGGTGAAGCTTTCTTT
.,TRBJ1-5,TRBV19,.,CASSIPRAGAFGQPQHF,TGTGCCAGTAGTATCCCCCGGGCAGGGGCTTTCGGTCAGCCCCAGCATTTT
.,TRBJ1-2,TRBV28,.,CASSLPNRANYGYTF,TGTGCCAGCAGTTTACCCAACCGAGCTAACTATGGCTACACCTTC
TRBD2,TRBJ2-3,TRBV11-2,once,CASSLRSSGGPGTDTQYF,TGTGCCAGCAGCTTAAGGTCTAGCGGGGGGCCTGGCACAGATACGCAGTATTTT
TRBD1,TRBJ2-6,TRBV18,.,CASSLGTGRLSSGANVLTF,TGTGCCAGCTCACTGGGGACAGGTAGACTCTCTTCTGGGGCCAACGTCCTGACTTTC
.,TRBJ2-2,TRBV5-4,few,CASSPGLTGTNTGELFF,TGTGCCAGCAGCCCGGGACTGACAGGGACGAACACCGGGGAGCTGTTTTTT
TRBD1,TRBJ1-4,TRBV28,once,CASSLWGQGPPTNEKLFF,TGTGCCAGCAGTTTATGGGGACAGGGACCACCAACTAATGAAAAACTGTTTTTT
TRBD1,TRBJ1-2,TRBV6-1,.,CASSEAQMGQVTGYGYTF,TGTGCCAGCAGTGAAGCCCAGATGGGACAGGTAACGGGCTATGGCTACACCTTC
TRBD1,TRBJ1-2,TRBV28,.,CASSSGTGIFYGYTF,TGTGCCAGCAGTTCGGGGACAGGGATATTCTATGGCTACACCTTC
.,TRBJ1-2,TRBV2,once,CASSEDSVVLNYGYTF,TGTGCCAGCAGTGAAGACTCCGTAGTTCTTAACTATGGCTACACCTTC
TRBD2,TRBJ2-2,TRBV30,.,CAWSVTPQSGRATGELFF,TGTGCCTGGAGTGTCACCCCTCAAAGCGGGAGGGCCACCGGGGAGCTGTTTTTT